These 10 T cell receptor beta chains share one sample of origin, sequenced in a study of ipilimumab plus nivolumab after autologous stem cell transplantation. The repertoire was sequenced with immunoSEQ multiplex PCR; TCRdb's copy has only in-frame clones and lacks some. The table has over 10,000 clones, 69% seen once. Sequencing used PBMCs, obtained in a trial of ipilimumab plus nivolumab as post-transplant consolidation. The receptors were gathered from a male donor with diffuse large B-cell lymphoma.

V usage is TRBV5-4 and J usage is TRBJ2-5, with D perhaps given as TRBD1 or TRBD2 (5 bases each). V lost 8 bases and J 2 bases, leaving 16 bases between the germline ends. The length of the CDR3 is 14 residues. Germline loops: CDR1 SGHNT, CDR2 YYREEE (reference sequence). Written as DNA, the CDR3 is TGTGCCAGTCAAAGGGACCCGTCACAAGAGACCCAGTACTTC. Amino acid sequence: CASQRDPSQETQYF.

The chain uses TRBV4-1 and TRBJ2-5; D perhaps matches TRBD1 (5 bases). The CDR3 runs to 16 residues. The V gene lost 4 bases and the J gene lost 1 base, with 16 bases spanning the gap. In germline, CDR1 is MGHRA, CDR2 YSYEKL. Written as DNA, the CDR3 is TGCGCCAGCAGCCCCATCCCTGGGGCTACCCAAGAGACCCAGTACTTC. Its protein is CASSPIPGATQETQYF.

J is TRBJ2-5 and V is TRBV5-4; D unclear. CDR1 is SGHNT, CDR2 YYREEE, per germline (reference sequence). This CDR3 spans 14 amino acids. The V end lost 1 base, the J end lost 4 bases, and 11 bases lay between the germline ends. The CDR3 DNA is TGTGCCAGCAGCTTGTTGGCGACTCTAGAGACCCAGTACTTC. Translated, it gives CASSLLATLETQYF.

The CDR3 DNA sequence: TGTGCCAGCAGCGCCCCAGGGACTAGCGGGAGTAGCGAGCAGTACTTC. Protein: CASSAPGTSGSSEQYF. The J gene is TRBJ2-7, the V gene TRBV9, with TRBD2 matching over 14 bases. The germline CDR1 and CDR2 sequences are SGDLS and YYNGEE. With 3 bases clipped from V and 6 bases from J, the junction kept 8 bases outside the gene matches. The CDR3 sequence is 16 residues long.

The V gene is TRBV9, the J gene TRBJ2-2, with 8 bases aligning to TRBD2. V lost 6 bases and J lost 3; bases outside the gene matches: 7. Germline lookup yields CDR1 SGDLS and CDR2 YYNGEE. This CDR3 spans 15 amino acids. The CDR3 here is CASTSIAGYTGELFF. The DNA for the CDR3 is TGTGCCAGCACGTCTATAGCGGGGTACACCGGGGAGCTGTTTTTT.

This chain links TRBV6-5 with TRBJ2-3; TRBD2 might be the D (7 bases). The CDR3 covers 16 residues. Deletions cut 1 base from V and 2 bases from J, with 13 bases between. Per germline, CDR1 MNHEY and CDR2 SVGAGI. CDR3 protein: CASSYFAGAPTDTQYF. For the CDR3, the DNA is TGTGCCAGCAGTTACTTCGCGGGGGCGCCCACAGATACGCAGTATTTT.

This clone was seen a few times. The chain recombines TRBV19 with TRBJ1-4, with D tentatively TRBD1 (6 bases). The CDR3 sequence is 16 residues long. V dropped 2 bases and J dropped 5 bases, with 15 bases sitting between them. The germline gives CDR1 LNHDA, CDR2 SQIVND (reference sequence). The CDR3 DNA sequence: TGTGCCAGTAGTATAACCACAGGGCTTGGGAATGAAAAACTGTTTTTT. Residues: CASSITTGLGNEKLFF.

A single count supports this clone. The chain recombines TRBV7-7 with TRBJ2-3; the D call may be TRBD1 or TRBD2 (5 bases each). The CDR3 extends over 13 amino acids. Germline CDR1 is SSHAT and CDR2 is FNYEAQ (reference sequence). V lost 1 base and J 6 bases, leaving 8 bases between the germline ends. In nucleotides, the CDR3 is TGTGCCAGCAGCTTAGGAGAGGGGGATACGCAGTATTTT. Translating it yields CASSLGEGDTQYF.

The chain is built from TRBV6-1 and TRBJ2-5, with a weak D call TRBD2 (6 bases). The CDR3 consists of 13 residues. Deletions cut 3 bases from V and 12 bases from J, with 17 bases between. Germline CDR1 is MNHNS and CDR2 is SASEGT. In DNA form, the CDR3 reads TGTGCCAGCAGTGACCCGGGACTGCCCGTCAAGTACTTC. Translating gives CASSDPGLPVKYF.

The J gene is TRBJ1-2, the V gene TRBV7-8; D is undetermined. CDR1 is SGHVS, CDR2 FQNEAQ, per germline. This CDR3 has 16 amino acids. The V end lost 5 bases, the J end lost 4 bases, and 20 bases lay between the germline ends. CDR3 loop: CASSPFRQATFYGYTF. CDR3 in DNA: TGTGCCAGCAGCCCCTTTCGTCAGGCCACCTTCTATGGCTACACCTTC. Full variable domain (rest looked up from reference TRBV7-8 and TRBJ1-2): GAGVSQSPRYKVAKRGQDVALRCDPISGHVSLFWYQQALGQGPEFLTYFQNEAQLDKSGLPSDRFFAERPEGSVSTLKIQRTQQEDSAVYLCASSPFRQATFYGYTFGSGTRLTVV.